Below are 25 T cell receptor beta chains sequenced from a single sample in a study of vaccination and CD4 T cells after COVID-19. Specified treatment: approximately 11-day PBMC culture with coronavirus spike peptide pools or control peptides (ViraFEST assay). Sequencing of the DNA from cultured CD4+ T cells was carried out with the Oncomine TCR Beta short-read assay. TCRdb processed the PCR reads anew with MiXCR; each CDR3 protein has one entry. The data show under 20,000 distinct CDR3 sequences, with over 40% seen just once and 8% to 10% held by the top ten. The antigens these receptors bind are not known. The sequenced material came from CD4+ T cells from blood, cultured in vitro. The receptors stem from a human donor who had recovered from COVID-19.

The chain is built from TRBV6-2 or TRBV6-3 and TRBJ2-1, with TRBD1 as a possible D gene (6 bases). CDR1 and CDR2 (germline): MNHEY, SVGEGT. The CDR3 consists of 16 residues. Trimming took off 0 bases at V and 5 bases at J, with 14 bases between the two ends. The CDR3 sequence: CASSYSGASQNNEQFF. In DNA form, the CDR3 reads TGTGCCAGCAGTTACTCGGGGGCTAGCCAAAACAATGAGCAGTTCTTC.

The chain joins TRBV28 to TRBJ2-5; 8 nucleotides align to TRBD1. CDR3 size: 16 residues. Looked up from germline, CDR1 is MDHEN and CDR2 is SYDVKM. With 6 bases clipped from V and 1 base from J, the junction kept 10 bases outside the gene matches. The CDR3 bases are TGTGCCAGCAGCACCCGAAGCAGGGGGCTCCAAGAGACCCAGTACTTC. Its protein product is CASSTRSRGLQETQYF.

This chain links TRBV27 with TRBJ1-2; 7 bases map to TRBD1. This CDR3 is built from 13 residues. The V gene end was trimmed by 2 bases and the J gene end by 4 bases; junction bases not matched to a gene: 1. The germline gives CDR1 MNHEY, CDR2 SMNVEV (reference sequence). DNA for the CDR3: TGTGCCAGCAGTTTACAGGGGGGCTATGGCTACACCTTC. It translates to CASSLQGGYGYTF.

This clonotype was observed a handful of times. The chain joins TRBV19 to TRBJ1-2; D unresolved. V lost 6 bases to trimming and J lost 4 bases, with 24 bases between them. CDR1 is LNHDA, CDR2 SQIVND, per germline (reference sequence). CDR3 length equals 17 residues. The CDR3 is CASSITFSGGLGYGYTF. The CDR3 coding sequence is TGTGCCAGTAGCATCACCTTCAGCGGCGGTCTTGGCTATGGCTACACCTTC.

The genes are TRBV2 and TRBJ2-5; D may be TRBD1 (6 bases). V was cut by 2 bases and J by 10 bases, with 11 bases left in between. The CDR3 contains 12 residues. Looked up from germline, CDR1 is SNHLY and CDR2 is FYNNEI. CDR3 amino acids: CASSERDNLQYF. CDR3 DNA: TGTGCCAGCAGTGAAAGGGACAACCTCCAGTACTTC.

The V call is TRBV20-1, the J call TRBJ1-2; TRBD1 is a possible D gene (5 bases). Trimming left V 0 bases short and J 0 bases short, with 5 bases between. This CDR3 is built from 13 residues. Germline assignment: CDR1 DFQATT and CDR2 SNEGSKA (reference sequence). CDR3 in amino acids: CSAREGPNYGYTF. CDR3 bases: TGCAGTGCTAGAGAGGGGCCTAACTATGGCTACACCTTC.

The rearrangement links TRBV15 to TRBJ2-3, with D perhaps matching TRBD2 (6 bases). Germline CDR1 LNHNV, CDR2 YYDKDF (reference sequence). V lost 0 bases and J 9 bases, leaving 22 bases between the germline ends. The CDR3 runs 17 residues. The CDR3 reads CATSREPMGLGGTTQYF. For the CDR3, the DNA is TGTGCCACCAGCAGAGAACCTATGGGACTTGGTGGTACGACGCAGTATTTT.

V usage is TRBV28 and J usage is TRBJ1-5; D possibly corresponds to TRBD1 (5 bases). The CDR3 loop spans 17 amino acids. Germline-derived CDR1 and CDR2 are MDHEN and SYDVKM. Trimming took off 6 bases at V and 6 bases at J, with 24 bases between the two ends. CDR3 region: CASRPLNKGSGFQPQHF. CDR3 coding DNA: TGTGCCAGCAGACCACTTAACAAGGGATCAGGGTTTCAGCCCCAGCATTTT.

This clonotype was counted between two and nine times. The chain is built from TRBV6-5 and TRBJ2-7, with D unclear. Trimming stripped 3 bases from V and 5 bases from J, with 8 bases between. The CDR3 is made up of 12 amino acids. Germline assignment: CDR1 MNHEY and CDR2 SVGAGI. The CDR3: CASSYLRNEQYF. CDR3 coding DNA: TGTGCCAGCAGTTATCTTCGTAACGAGCAGTACTTC.

The V gene is TRBV4-1, the J gene TRBJ2-5, with D perhaps given as TRBD1 or TRBD2 (5 bases each). Trimming stripped 3 bases from V and 5 bases from J, with 13 bases between. The CDR3 runs to 14 residues. Germline CDR1 reads MGHRA; CDR2 reads YSYEKL. The CDR3 DNA reads TGCGCCAGCAGCCACGCCTTCAGGGAGGAGACCCAGTACTTC. Translating it yields CASSHAFREETQYF.

The chain recombines TRBV7-2 with TRBJ1-6; no clear D gene. In germline, CDR1 is SGHTA, CDR2 FQGNSA. CDR3 length: 14 amino acids. With 6 bases removed from V and 5 bases from J, the gap between germline ends came to 11 bases. This CDR3 is CASRRFPDNSPLHF. CDR3 DNA sequence: TGTGCCAGCAGAAGGTTCCCGGATAATTCACCCCTCCACTTT.

This clonotype occurred a few times. This rearrangement joins TRBV4-3 to TRBJ2-3; 8 bases align to TRBD2. V dropped 2 bases and J dropped 5; count of bases not matched to a gene: 12. The CDR3 is made up of 17 amino acids. CDR1 is LGHNA, CDR2 YSLEER, per germline. The CDR3 spells CASSQPRAPSGQDTQYF. CDR3 DNA: TGCGCCAGCAGCCAACCAAGGGCGCCTAGCGGGCAAGATACGCAGTATTTT.

The V gene is TRBV7-2, the J gene TRBJ1-1, with D possibly matching TRBD1 (5 bases). V was cut by 4 bases and J by 1 base, with 7 bases left in between. CDR1 SGHTA and CDR2 FQGNSA come from the germline V gene. The CDR3 totals 13 residues. DNA for the CDR3: TGTGCCAGCAGCTATGGACAGAACACTGAAGCTTTCTTT. Its translation is CASSYGQNTEAFF.

The rearrangement links TRBV20-1 to TRBJ1-1; maybe TRBD1 (5 bases). Germline CDR1 reads DFQATT; CDR2 reads SNEGSKA (reference sequence). The CDR3 has 14 residues. The germline V and J ends were trimmed by 0 bases and 10 bases, with 18 bases remaining between them. CDR3 DNA sequence: TGCAGTGCTAGAGACTTAGAGGGGACCAACGGAGCTTTCTTT. It specifies CSARDLEGTNGAFF.

This sequence joins TRBV3-1 and TRBJ1-6; D call uncertain. Trimming left V 7 bases short and J 7 bases short, with 14 bases between. This CDR3 has 14 amino acids. Germline V CDR1 and CDR2: LGHDT, YNNKEL (reference sequence). CDR3 nucleotides: TGTGCCAGCACGTCCGGAGTAAACAATTCACCCCTCCACTTT. Protein sequence: CASTSGVNNSPLHF.

The CDR3 sequence is CAISEKGYGPDTQYF. The CDR3 DNA follows: TGTGCCATCAGTGAAAAGGGCTACGGGCCGGATACGCAGTATTTT. The chain links TRBV10-3 to TRBJ2-3; D unclear. The CDR3 is 15 amino acids. Germline V lookup: CDR1 ENHRY, CDR2 SYGVKD. V dropped 3 bases and J dropped 6 bases, with 16 bases sitting between them.

This clonotype has just a few counts. The chain couples TRBV2 to TRBJ1-2, with D hard to call. Trimming took 5 bases from V and 5 from J, leaving 12 bases between them. This CDR3 contains 13 residues. CDR1 and CDR2 from the germline V gene are SNHLY and FYNNEI. The CDR3 nucleotides read TGTGCCAGCAGTCCCTCGTCGGGGTATGGCTACACCTTC. It yields the protein CASSPSSGYGYTF. Complete variable domain (other parts from reference TRBV2 and TRBJ1-2): EPEVTQTPSHQVTQMGQEVILRCVPISNHLYFYWYRQILGQKVEFLVSFYNNEISEKSEIFDDQFSVERPDGSNFTLKIRSTKLEDSAMYFCASSPSSGYGYTFGSGTRLTVV.

The rearrangement uses TRBV7-2 and TRBJ1-1, with 11 positions matching TRBD1. V was clipped by 5 bases and J by 4 bases; unmatched bases: 9. Per the germline V gene, CDR1 is SGHTA and CDR2 is FQGNSA. CDR3 length: 16 residues. CDR3 sequence: CASSAGTGGRSTEAFF. As DNA, the CDR3 is TGTGCCAGCAGCGCCGGGACAGGGGGACGAAGCACTGAAGCTTTCTTT.

The chain has TRBV6-1 and TRBJ2-1; tentative D call: TRBD2 (6 bases). CDR1 and CDR2 from the germline V gene are MNHNS and SASEGT. Trimming shortened V by 6 bases and J by 4 bases, and 22 bases separated the two germline ends. The CDR3 is 17 amino acids. CDR3 bases: TGTGCCAGCAGACAATACTCCGGGACTCTACTTTACAATGAGCAGTTCTTC. Translating it yields CASRQYSGTLLYNEQFF.

The chain has TRBV18 and TRBJ1-5; 8 bases are a match to TRBD1. This CDR3 region has 15 residues. Germline CDR1 KGHSH, CDR2 LQKENI. J was trimmed by 3 bases and V by 3 bases; bases with no gene match: 4. The CDR3 reads CASSPLDRDNQPQHF. In DNA, the CDR3 is TGTGCCAGCTCACCTTTGGACAGGGACAATCAGCCCCAGCATTTT.

V usage is TRBV28 and J usage is TRBJ1-2; D unclear. V was shortened by 5 bases and J by 4 bases, with 11 bases between the two germline ends. CDR3 size: 13 residues. CDR1 is MDHEN, CDR2 SYDVKM, per germline. CDR3 in amino acids: CASSPFNRYGYTF. The CDR3 DNA reads TGTGCCAGCAGTCCATTTAACCGCTATGGCTACACCTTC.

The rearrangement uses TRBV28 and TRBJ2-5, with 12 bases lining up with TRBD2. The CDR3 spans 13 residues. Looked up from germline, CDR1 is MDHEN and CDR2 is SYDVKM. V trimming: 8 bases; J trimming: 4 bases; junction bases outside the gene matches: 2. CDR3 region: CASQTSGGETQYF. The CDR3 coding sequence is TGTGCCAGCCAGACTAGCGGGGGAGAGACCCAGTACTTC.

The chain employs TRBV20-1 and TRBJ1-1; no definite D call. Germline CDR1 reads DFQATT; CDR2 reads SNEGSKA (reference sequence). V lost 1 base and J lost 1, with 10 bases in between. The CDR3 sequence is 14 residues long. CDR3 region: CSARVGSPNTEAFF. In nucleotides, the CDR3 is TGCAGTGCTAGAGTCGGCAGCCCGAACACTGAAGCTTTCTTT.

This clonotype was seen only a few times. The rearrangement links TRBV2 to TRBJ1-2; 10 nucleotides align to TRBD1. Germline V gene sequence: CDR1 SNHLY, CDR2 FYNNEI. This CDR3 spans 13 amino acids. The V segment lost 8 bases and the J segment 2 bases; nucleotides outside the gene matches: 2. CDR3 residues: CASQGQGNYGYTF. The CDR3 DNA reads TGTGCCAGCCAGGGACAGGGGAACTATGGCTACACCTTC. Drawing the rest from reference TRBV2 and TRBJ1-2, the complete variable domain is EPEVTQTPSHQVTQMGQEVILRCVPISNHLYFYWYRQILGQKVEFLVSFYNNEISEKSEIFDDQFSVERPDGSNFTLKIRSTKLEDSAMYFCASQGQGNYGYTFGSGTRLTVV.

This clonotype was observed once. The chain has TRBV11-2 and TRBJ2-3; D is unclear. CDR1 SGHAT and CDR2 FQNNGV come from the germline V gene. The CDR3 totals 13 residues. V lost 5 bases and J 5 bases, leaving 11 bases between the germline ends. The CDR3 region is CASSLGLGDTQYF. The CDR3 DNA reads as TGTGCCAGCAGCCTGGGCCTGGGAGATACGCAGTATTTT.